A single sample gave rise to the 24 T cell receptor beta chains below, sequenced in a study of CD8+ T cells in alopecia areata. As the sequencing template, cDNA was produced by extracting RNA and reverse transcribing it. The assay was immunoSEQ multiplex PCR, and TCRdb's table has in-frame clones only and misses some. Of about 100,000 clones detected, just under 60% appear once; the ten largest clones hold roughly 17%. This sample's treatment: oral pan-JAK inhibitor, 5-10 mg twice daily. Source: CD8+ T cells sorted from blood, taken around week 55, from a patient treated with tofacitinib. These receptors all stem from a human donor with alopecia areata.

The chain joins TRBV27 to TRBJ2-6, with D hard to call. The CDR3 extends over 16 amino acids. The V gene's germline CDR1 is MNHEY and CDR2 SMNVEV (reference sequence). Trimming took 5 bases from V and 1 from J, leaving 12 bases between them. CDR3 sequence: CASSPLTQSGANVLTF. CDR3 DNA: TGTGCCAGCAGTCCGCTGACACAATCTGGGGCCAACGTCCTGACTTTC.

This sequence joins TRBV29-1 and TRBJ1-1; TRBD1 is a possible D gene (5 bases). Trimming removed 7 bases at V and 4 bases at J, with 10 bases between. The CDR3 spans 11 residues. Germline-derived CDR1 and CDR2 are SQVTM and ANQGSEA. The CDR3 DNA reads as TGCAGCGCCTTTGACAGCACTGAAGCTTTCTTT. Its translation is CSAFDSTEAFF. Together with reference TRBV29-1 and TRBJ1-1, the CDR3 gives the full variable domain: SAVISQKPSRDICQRGTSLTIQCQVDSQVTMMFWYRQQPGQSLTLIATANQGSEATYESGFVIDKFPISRPNLTFSTLTVSNMSPEDSSIYLCSAFDSTEAFFGQGTRLTVV.

CDR3 bases: TGTGCCTGGGTTCTGGACTTGGAGGGCTACACCTTC. It translates to CAWVLDLEGYTF. V is TRBV30 and J is TRBJ1-2; no firm D call. This CDR3 has 12 residues. Trimming shortened V by 5 bases and J by 8 bases, and 15 bases separated the two germline ends. Germline lookup yields CDR1 GTSNPN and CDR2 SVGIG (reference sequence).

The rearrangement links TRBV13 to TRBJ2-3; D is unclear. Trimming removed 2 bases at V and 4 bases at J, with 10 bases between. This CDR3 spans 14 amino acids. Germline V gene data show CDR1 as PRHDT and CDR2 as FYEKMQ (reference sequence). The CDR3 nucleotides read TGTGCCAGCAGCTTAAACCTAGACCCAGATACGCAGTATTTT. This codes for CASSLNLDPDTQYF.

The chain carries TRBV4-2 and TRBJ2-5; TRBD2 aligns across 7 bases. The junction had 10 bases not matched to a gene; V was cut back by 4 bases and J by 2 bases. Germline V CDR1 and CDR2: LGHNA, YNFKEQ. The CDR3 runs to 16 residues. The DNA for the CDR3 is TGTGCCAGCAGCCCGTCTGGGCGGGGGAGACAAGAGACCCAGTACTTC. Translating it yields CASSPSGRGRQETQYF.

This clone was picked up a small number of times. The chain joins TRBV6-6 to TRBJ2-3; TRBD2 is a possible D gene (5 bases). The CDR3 length is 15 residues. Germline V CDR1 and CDR2: MNHNY, SVGAGI (reference sequence). Trimming took off 0 bases at V and 2 bases at J, with 9 bases between the two ends. CDR3 DNA: TGTGCCAGCAGTTACTCTTCTAGCCACACAGATACGCAGTATTTT. Encoded protein: CASSYSSSHTDTQYF.

In this sample, this clone turned up a few times. The rearrangement uses TRBV29-1 and TRBJ1-1; 7 bases are shared with TRBD1. The CDR3 is made up of 11 amino acids. With V trimmed by 6 bases and J by 8 bases, 6 bases remained unmatched. Germline CDR1 SQVTM, CDR2 ANQGSEA. CDR3 residues: CSVETGSEAFF. CDR3 DNA sequence: TGCAGCGTAGAGACAGGGTCGGAAGCTTTCTTT.

The count of this clone is one. This chain joins TRBV5-1 and TRBJ2-7, with D maybe TRBD1 (5 bases). CDR1 SGHRS and CDR2 YFSETQ come from the germline V gene. This CDR3 is built from 16 residues. The V and J ends lost 4 bases and 5 bases respectively, with 22 bases between them. As DNA, the CDR3 is TGCGCCAGCAGCGATTACGAAGGCAGGGTACGGGACGAGCAGTACTTC. It encodes CASSDYEGRVRDEQYF.

This clone has only a few counts. J is TRBJ2-5 and V is TRBV6-5; TRBD1 aligns across 7 bases. The V segment lost 6 bases and the J segment 3 bases; nucleotides outside the gene matches: 4. Germline lookup yields CDR1 MNHEY and CDR2 SVGAGI. CDR3 length: 13 amino acids. For the CDR3, the DNA is TGTGCCAGCAGCACTGGGACAGAAGAGACCCAGTACTTC. Its translation: CASSTGTEETQYF.

The sample holds a few counts of this clone. The rearrangement links TRBV30 to TRBJ2-2; possibly TRBD1 for D (5 bases). Deletions cut 4 bases from V and 6 bases from J, with 9 bases between. From germline, CDR1 is GTSNPN and CDR2 SVGIG (reference sequence). This CDR3 contains 12 residues. DNA of the CDR3: TGTGCCTGGACAGGGCTTTCCGGGGAGCTGTTTTTT. The encoded protein is CAWTGLSGELFF.

V gene TRBV4-1 combines with J gene TRBJ1-5; 9 bases match TRBD1. Germline trimming cut 1 base from V and 8 bases from J; bases unmatched to any gene: 12. The CDR3 is 17 amino acids. The germline CDR1 and CDR2 sequences are MGHRA and YSYEKL. The chain's CDR3 is CASSQGVRDRARKPQHF. The CDR3 bases are TGCGCCAGCAGCCAAGGGGTGCGGGACAGGGCGAGGAAGCCCCAGCATTTT.

This clone appeared a single time. The chain joins TRBV29-1 to TRBJ1-2; 7 positions match TRBD1. The trim removed 6 bases at V and 7 bases at J, leaving 5 bases unmatched. Germline V gives CDR1 SQVTM, CDR2 ANQGSEA. The CDR3 is 11 amino acids. CDR3 protein: CSVGQDGGYTF. Written as DNA, the CDR3 is TGCAGCGTCGGACAGGATGGTGGCTACACCTTC. Using reference TRBV29-1 and TRBJ1-2 for the parts outside the CDR3, the full variable domain is SAVISQKPSRDICQRGTSLTIQCQVDSQVTMMFWYRQQPGQSLTLIATANQGSEATYESGFVIDKFPISRPNLTFSTLTVSNMSPEDSSIYLCSVGQDGGYTFGSGTRLTVV.

This chain links TRBV30 with TRBJ2-7, with D possibly called TRBD1 or TRBD2 (5 bases each). Germline V CDR1 and CDR2: GTSNPN, SVGIG (reference sequence). V was trimmed by 3 bases and J by 1 base, leaving 16 bases between them. This CDR3 comprises 15 residues. The CDR3 DNA reads TGTGCCTGGAGCGTCGGGGTAGGGGAATCCTACGAGCAGTACTTC. Translating it yields CAWSVGVGESYEQYF. Full variable domain (rest looked up from reference TRBV30 and TRBJ2-7): SQTIHQWPATLVQPVGSPLSLECTVEGTSNPNLYWYRQAAGRGLQLLFYSVGIGQISSEVPQNLSASRPQDRQFILSSKKLLLSDSGFYLCAWSVGVGESYEQYFGPGTRLTVT.

V gene TRBV27 combines with J gene TRBJ1-1; no definite D call. The germline V gene has CDR1 MNHEY and CDR2 SMNVEV (reference sequence). This CDR3 has 14 amino acids. V lost 3 bases to trimming and J lost 3 bases, with 11 bases between them. The CDR3 sequence: CASSFGQADTEAFF. DNA of the CDR3: TGTGCCAGCAGTTTTGGTCAGGCCGACACTGAAGCTTTCTTT.

The rearrangement joins TRBV5-6 to TRBJ2-1; 11 bases align to TRBD2. Germline-derived CDR1 and CDR2 are SGHDT and YYEEEE. Trimming removed 1 base from V and 10 bases from J; junction bases left unmatched: 7. This CDR3 has 15 residues. The chain's CDR3 is CASSLLAGGRREQFF. The CDR3 coding sequence is TGTGCCAGCAGCTTGCTAGCGGGGGGAAGGAGGGAGCAGTTCTTC.

J is TRBJ2-7 and V is TRBV19; 9 positions agree with TRBD1. The V gene end was trimmed by 10 bases and the J gene end by 6 bases; junction bases not matched to a gene: 10. Germline V CDR1 and CDR2: LNHDA, SQIVND (reference sequence). The length of the CDR3 is 13 residues. CDR3 in amino acids: CATTGTGSLEQYF. The DNA of the CDR3 is TGTGCCACCACCGGGACAGGGTCTCTCGAGCAGTACTTC.

The chain recombines TRBV6-1 with TRBJ2-3; D may match TRBD1 or TRBD2 (5 bases each). Germline CDR1 and CDR2: MNHNS and SASEGT. The V end lost 1 base, the J end lost 2 bases, and 10 bases lay between the germline ends. This CDR3 is built from 15 residues. CDR3 protein: CASSEVWGYTDTQYF. The DNA for the CDR3 is TGTGCCAGCAGTGAAGTGTGGGGGTACACAGATACGCAGTATTTT.

CDR3 nucleotides: TGCGCCAGCAGCCAAGGCGTCACCGGGGAGCTGTTTTTT. It codes for CASSQGVTGELFF. The chain employs TRBV4-1 and TRBJ2-2; D unresolved. The CDR3 sequence is 13 residues long. Germline CDR1 is MGHRA and CDR2 is YSYEKL. Trimming took 1 base from V and 4 from J, leaving 4 bases between them.

The genes are TRBV29-1 and TRBJ2-3, with D uncertain. Per germline, CDR1 SQVTM and CDR2 ANQGSEA. This CDR3 contains 14 residues. Trimming took 7 bases from V and 6 from J, leaving 20 bases between them. CDR3 in DNA: TGCAGCGGAGCGAGGTTTGGATCTTTGGATACGCAGTATTTT. Protein product: CSGARFGSLDTQYF.

This clone was seen a single time. This chain uses TRBV13 with TRBJ1-2, with D perhaps TRBD1 (6 bases). The CDR3 is 15 amino acids. Trimming pared 1 base from V and 6 bases from J, leaving 15 bases between. Germline loops: CDR1 PRHDT, CDR2 FYEKMQ (reference sequence). As DNA, the CDR3 is TGTGCCAGCAGCTTAGTACAGACAGGACGAGATGGCTACACCTTC. The encoded protein is CASSLVQTGRDGYTF.

V gene TRBV5-1 combines with J gene TRBJ2-7; 8 nucleotides match TRBD1. J lost 3 bases, V lost 3 bases, and 5 bases had no gene match. There are 14 residues in the CDR3. CDR1 SGHRS and CDR2 YFSETQ come from the germline V gene. CDR3 sequence (DNA): TGCGCCAGCAGCTATCGACAGGGGAACTACGAGCAGTACTTC. Translation gives CASSYRQGNYEQYF.

This chain links TRBV20-1 with TRBJ1-2, with no clear D. Germline V gene lookup returns CDR1 DFQATT and CDR2 SNEGSKA (reference sequence). The V gene lost 7 bases and the J gene lost 3 bases, with 9 bases spanning the gap. CDR3 size: 11 residues. The CDR3 sequence: CSGRRDYGYTF. CDR3 bases: TGCAGTGGTCGCCGGGACTATGGCTACACCTTC.

V and J are TRBV29-1 and TRBJ1-1; 10 nucleotides align to TRBD1. Trimming at V came to 7 bases and at J to 4 bases, leaving 9 bases not matched to a gene. The CDR3 is made up of 14 amino acids. The germline gives CDR1 SQVTM, CDR2 ANQGSEA. The CDR3 region has the DNA TGCAGCGGCTTCGGGGACAGGGGATCCACTGAAGCTTTCTTT. Protein product: CSGFGDRGSTEAFF.

Remarks on this clone: This sample also contains other DNA sequences that code for the same CDR3. The J gene is TRBJ1-6, the V gene TRBV5-6; D uncertain. The germline V gene encodes CDR1 SGHDT and CDR2 YYEEEE. CDR3 size: 12 residues. V was trimmed by 0 bases and J by 6 bases, leaving 1 base between them. In DNA, the CDR3 is TGTGCCAGCAGCTTGGGTAATTCACCCCTCCACTTT. It specifies CASSLGNSPLHF. Combining the CDR3 with reference TRBV5-6 and TRBJ1-6 gives the whole variable domain DAGVTQSPTHLIKTRGQQVTLRCSPKSGHDTVSWYQQALGQGPQFIFQYYEEEERQRGNFPDRFSGHQFPNYSSELNVNALLLGDSALYLCASSLGNSPLHFGNGTRLTVT.